This record covers a single TCR beta chain. The data belong to a study of blood T cell repertoires in COVID-19. Using immunoSEQ multiplex PCR, the repertoire was profiled, and TCRdb retains in-frame clones only, with some absent. The table has approximately 130,000 clones, about 86% seen once. From germline, CDR1 is SGHRS and CDR2 YFSETQ. The CDR3 runs 15 residues. Trimming shortened V by 4 bases and J by 5 bases, and 15 bases separated the two germline ends. The TCR sequence derives from an elderly man with active or convalescent COVID-19. This rearrangement joins TRBV5-1 to TRBJ1-4, with a tentative D call TRBD1 (6 bases). The sequenced sample was peripheral blood. This chain's CDR3 is CASSPGGSINEKLFF. The CDR3 DNA reads TGCGCCAGCAGCCCGGGGGGCAGTATAAATGAAAAACTGTTTTTT. The variable domain in full, completed from reference TRBV5-1 and TRBJ1-4, reads KAGVTQTPRYLIKTRGQQVTLSCSPISGHRSVSWYQQTPGQGLQFLFEYFSETQRNKGNFPGRFSGRQFSNSRSEMNVSTLELGDSALYLCASSPGGSINEKLFFGSGTQLSVL.